This T cell receptor beta chain stems from a study of blood T cell repertoires in COVID-19. Study-wide background: Sample material is recorded as cDNA or gDNA derived from T cells, B-cell-depleted T cells, or PBMCs.

Clones were read by immunoSEQ multiplex PCR, and TCRdb kept only the in-frame ones, dropping some. The sample carries roughly 250,000 clones, roughly four fifths recorded once. The CDR3 runs to 15 residues. Germline loops: CDR1 MNHEY, CDR2 SVGAGI. Trimming stripped 0 bases from V and 0 bases from J, with 8 bases between. What was sequenced was peripheral blood. The chain combines TRBV6-5 with TRBJ1-1; D gene unclear. The sequence was collected from an older woman with active or convalescent COVID-19. CDR3 nucleotide sequence: TGTGCCAGCAGTTACTCGTGGCGGCTGAACACTGAAGCTTTCTTT. It is translated as CASSYSWRLNTEAFF.